This T cell receptor (beta chain) was identified in a study of OX40 agonist ivuxolimab in advanced cancers. Study as a whole: Among those enrolled, mean age was about 60 years (range about 23 to 90) and over 70% were male.

The repertoire was sequenced with immunoSEQ multiplex PCR; TCRdb's copy has only in-frame clones and lacks some. The data contain about 55,000 clones, around 86% of them singletons. General study findings and limits: On average, CD8+ T cells showed a greater number of expanded clones than CD4+.

The length of the CDR3 is 16 residues. With 7 bases clipped from V and 2 bases from J, the junction kept 9 bases outside the gene matches. The V gene's germline CDR1 is MNHEY and CDR2 SMNVEV (reference sequence). As for this clone: Its target is not known.

This chain uses TRBV27 with TRBJ1-2, with 11 bases matching TRBD1. This specimen was CD4+ or CD8+ T cells sorted from blood, taken in a trial of the OX40 agonist ivuxolimab. This clonotype originated in an adult with an advanced solid tumor such as melanoma, head and neck, liver or kidney cancer. This CDR3 is CASTPGQGELNYGYTF. CDR3 sequence (DNA): TGTGCCAGCACCCCGGGACAGGGGGAGTTGAACTATGGCTACACCTTC.